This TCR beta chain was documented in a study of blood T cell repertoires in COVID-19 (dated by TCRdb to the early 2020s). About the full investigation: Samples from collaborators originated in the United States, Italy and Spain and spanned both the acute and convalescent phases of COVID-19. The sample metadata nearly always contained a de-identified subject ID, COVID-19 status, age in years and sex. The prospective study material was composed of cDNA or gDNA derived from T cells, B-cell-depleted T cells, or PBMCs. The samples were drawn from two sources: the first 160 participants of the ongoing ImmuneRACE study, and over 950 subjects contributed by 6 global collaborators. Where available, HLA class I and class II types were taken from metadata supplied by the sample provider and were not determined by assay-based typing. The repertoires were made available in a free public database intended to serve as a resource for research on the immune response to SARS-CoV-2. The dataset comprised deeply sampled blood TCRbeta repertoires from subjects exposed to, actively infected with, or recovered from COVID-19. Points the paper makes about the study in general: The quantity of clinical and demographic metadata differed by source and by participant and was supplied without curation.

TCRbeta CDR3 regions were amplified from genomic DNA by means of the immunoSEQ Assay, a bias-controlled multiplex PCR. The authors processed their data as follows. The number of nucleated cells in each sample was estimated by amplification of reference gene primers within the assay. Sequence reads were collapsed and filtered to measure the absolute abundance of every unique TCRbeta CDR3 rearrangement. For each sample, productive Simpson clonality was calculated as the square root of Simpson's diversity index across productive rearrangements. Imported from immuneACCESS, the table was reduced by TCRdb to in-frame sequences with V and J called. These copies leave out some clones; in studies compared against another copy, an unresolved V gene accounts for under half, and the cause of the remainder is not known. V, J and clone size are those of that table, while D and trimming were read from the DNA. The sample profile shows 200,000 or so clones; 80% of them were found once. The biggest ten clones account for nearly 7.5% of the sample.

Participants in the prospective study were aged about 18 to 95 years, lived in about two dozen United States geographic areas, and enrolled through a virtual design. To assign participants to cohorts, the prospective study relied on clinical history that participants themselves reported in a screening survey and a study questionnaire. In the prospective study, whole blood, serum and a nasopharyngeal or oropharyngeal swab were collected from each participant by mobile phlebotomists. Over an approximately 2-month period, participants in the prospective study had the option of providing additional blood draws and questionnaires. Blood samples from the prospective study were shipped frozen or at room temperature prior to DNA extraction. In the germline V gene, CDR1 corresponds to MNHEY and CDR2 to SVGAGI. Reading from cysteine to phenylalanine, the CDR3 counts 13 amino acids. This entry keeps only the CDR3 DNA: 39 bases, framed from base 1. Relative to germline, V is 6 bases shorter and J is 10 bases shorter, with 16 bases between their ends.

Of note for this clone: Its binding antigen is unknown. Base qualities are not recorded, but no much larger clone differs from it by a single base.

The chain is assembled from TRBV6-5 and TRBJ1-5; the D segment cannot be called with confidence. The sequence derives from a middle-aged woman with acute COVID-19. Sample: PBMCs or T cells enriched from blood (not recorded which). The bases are TGTGCCAGCAGCCCCCGAAATTTACTACCCCAGCATTTT. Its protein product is CASSPRNLLPQHF.